This record covers a single TCR beta chain. A much larger clone is a single base away; this may be a read error. This specimen belongs to a study of breast tumors, draining lymph nodes, adjacent tissues. Samples came from axillary lymph nodes draining the breast cancer. From the multiplex PCR reads, TCRdb called clonotypes with MiXCR, one entry per CDR3 protein. This table has 200,000 to 300,000 distinct CDR3 sequences, over 25% appearing once. The CDR3 is 14 residues long. Per the germline V gene, CDR1 is MNHEY and CDR2 is SMNVEV (reference sequence). This chain joins TRBV27 and TRBJ1-2; TRBD1 aligns across 7 bases. The material sequenced was axillary lymph node tissue. The clonotype originates from a female donor with breast cancer. Some clones in this sample may be carry-over from other donors' samples. The CDR3, as DNA: TGTGCCGGCAGTTCGACAGGGATGGGCCATGGCTTCACCTTC. It translates to CAGSSTGMGHGFTF.